Below are 32 T cell receptor beta chains sequenced from a single sample in a study of T-cell memory formation after mild COVID-19 (dated by TCRdb to the early 2020s). Library preparation was by 5' RACE. Data came from an Illumina NovaSeq 6000. TCRdb took the public reads, trimmed them with fastp at Q25, ran MiXCR for clone calling and kept in-frame beta chains. Each entry is one CDR3 protein sequence, shown with its most common DNA and genes. The sample table holds roughly 510,000 distinct CDR3 sequences, of which roughly 17% were seen once. In total, the top ten clones hold 8.1% of the sample. The sample comprised PBMCs or a T cell subset sorted from them (not recorded which). The receptors shown here come from an adult woman who had mild COVID-19 (a few samples of this study predate the infection). The sample titles of this study are shuffled in the database, so cell type and time point are left out; the donor was told from shared clones.

The chain is built from TRBV12-3 or TRBV12-4 and TRBJ2-7; D is unresolved. V lost 2 bases and J lost 3, with 5 bases in between. The CDR3 sequence is 12 residues long. CDR3 in DNA: TGTGCCAGCAGTTTAACAGTCTACGAGCAGTACTTC. Translated, it gives CASSLTVYEQYF.

The genes are TRBV18 and TRBJ1-2, with 7 positions matching TRBD1. The germline gives CDR1 KGHSH, CDR2 LQKENI. CDR3 size: 14 residues. V was clipped by 3 bases and J by 8 bases; unmatched bases: 9. The CDR3 loop reads CASSPDGQVQGYTF. The CDR3 region has the DNA TGTGCCAGCTCACCCGATGGACAGGTCCAGGGCTACACCTTC.

This clonotype was counted only a few times. The chain recombines TRBV2 with TRBJ2-1; D unresolved. V shed 1 base and J shed 5 bases, with 12 bases lying between them. CDR1 and CDR2 (germline): SNHLY, FYNNEI. The CDR3 length is 15 residues. The CDR3 reads CASSEGTYTNNEQFF. Written as DNA, the CDR3 is TGTGCCAGCAGTGAAGGGACGTATACAAACAATGAGCAGTTCTTC.

This clonotype was seen a few times. The chain carries TRBV11-2 and TRBJ2-3, with 14 nucleotides matching TRBD2. The trim removed 3 bases at V and 3 bases at J, leaving 2 bases unmatched. Per germline, CDR1 SGHAT and CDR2 FQNNGV. This CDR3 has 16 amino acids. The CDR3, as DNA: TGTGCCAGCAGCTTTCGACTAGCGGGGGGGACAGATACGCAGTATTTT. Amino acid sequence: CASSFRLAGGTDTQYF.

This clonotype was seen just once. The chain combines TRBV10-3 with TRBJ2-1; D perhaps matches TRBD1 (6 bases). Per germline, CDR1 ENHRY and CDR2 SYGVKD. The CDR3 contains 18 residues. With 2 bases removed from V and 0 bases from J, the gap between germline ends came to 17 bases. CDR3 bases: TGTGCCATCAGTGAGCCAGGACAGTCACGCGGCTCCTACAATGAGCAGTTCTTC. Residues: CAISEPGQSRGSYNEQFF.

CDR3 sequence: CASSAGTRSSGANVLTF. Here the CDR3 DNA reads TGTGCCAGCAGCGCCGGGACAAGGAGCTCTGGGGCCAACGTCCTGACTTTC. The chain uses TRBV11-2 and TRBJ2-6; D perhaps matches TRBD1 (6 bases). Per the germline V gene, CDR1 is SGHAT and CDR2 is FQNNGV. V lost 5 bases, J lost 0 bases, and 14 bases lay in between. There are 17 residues in the CDR3.

This sequence joins TRBV29-1 and TRBJ2-2, with D tentatively TRBD1 or TRBD2 (5 bases each). The CDR3 is 16 residues long. The germline CDR1 and CDR2 sequences are SQVTM and ANQGSEA. The V gene lost 0 bases and the J gene lost 7 bases, with 18 bases spanning the gap. The CDR3 is CSVEDPTPGPVGELFF. The CDR3 region has the DNA TGCAGCGTTGAAGACCCCACCCCGGGGCCTGTCGGGGAGCTGTTTTTT.

This clonotype was picked up a small number of times. This chain joins TRBV7-2 and TRBJ2-3, with TRBD2 matching 9 bases. The junction had 9 bases not matched to a gene; V was cut back by 0 bases and J by 5 bases. CDR1 SGHTA and CDR2 FQGNSA come from the germline V gene. The CDR3 is 17 amino acids. In DNA, the CDR3 is TGTGCCAGCAGCTTAGCTAGCGGGAGCTCCGGCGAAGATACGCAGTATTTT. Its translation is CASSLASGSSGEDTQYF.

The V call is TRBV12-3 or TRBV12-4, the J call TRBJ2-3; D perhaps matches TRBD1 (5 bases). CDR3 size: 11 residues. The V gene lost 8 bases and the J gene lost 5 bases, with 8 bases spanning the gap. In DNA, the CDR3 is TGTGCCAGCCGGCAGGGAGATACGCAGTATTTT. Protein product: CASRQGDTQYF.

The gene calls are TRBV5-1 and TRBJ2-5; TRBD1 agrees at 8 bases. J was trimmed by 5 bases and V by 4 bases; bases with no gene match: 10. Germline-derived CDR1 and CDR2 are SGHRS and YFSETQ. CDR3 length: 15 amino acids. The CDR3 DNA reads as TGCGCCAGCAGCATACAAGGACAGGGTGGGGAGACCCAGTACTTC. As protein: CASSIQGQGGETQYF.

This sequence joins TRBV9 and TRBJ2-2; no clear D. With 0 bases removed from V and 8 bases from J, the gap between germline ends came to 8 bases. From germline, CDR1 is SGDLS and CDR2 YYNGEE. The CDR3 runs 13 residues. The CDR3 sequence: CASSVALAGELFF. In DNA form, the CDR3 reads TGTGCCAGCAGCGTAGCCCTCGCAGGGGAGCTGTTTTTT.

This clonotype was seen only a few times. This chain links TRBV6-1 with TRBJ1-2; D is perhaps TRBD1 (5 bases). The CDR3 length is 11 residues. Per germline, CDR1 MNHNS and CDR2 SASEGT. Written as DNA, the CDR3 is TGTGCGGAAACCGGGGGAACGGGCTACACCTTC. As protein: CAETGGTGYTF.

This clonotype was seen a handful of times. The DNA of the CDR3 is TGTGCCAGCAGCCAAGGCTTAGGGACTGGGAACACTGAAGCTTTCTTT. It codes for CASSQGLGTGNTEAFF. V gene TRBV14 combines with J gene TRBJ1-1; D is perhaps TRBD1 (5 bases). CDR1 is SGHDN and CDR2 is FVKESK in the germline V gene. This CDR3 contains 16 residues. V shed 1 base and J shed 1 base, with 13 bases lying between them.

The rearrangement links TRBV7-8 to TRBJ2-7, with TRBD1 as a possible D gene (5 bases). Trimming left V 1 base short and J 6 bases short, with 16 bases between. Looked up from germline, CDR1 is SGHVS and CDR2 is FQNEAQ. The CDR3 consists of 15 residues. Here the CDR3 reads CASSLDVGPSREQYF. The DNA of the CDR3 is TGTGCCAGCAGCTTAGACGTGGGGCCCAGTCGCGAGCAGTACTTC.

This clonotype was observed many times. V usage is TRBV5-6 and J usage is TRBJ2-3, with TRBD1 matching over 12 bases. This CDR3 has 16 amino acids. CDR1 is SGHDT and CDR2 is YYEEEE in the germline V gene. With 3 bases clipped from V and 3 bases from J, the junction kept 5 bases outside the gene matches. CDR3 DNA: TGTGCCAGCAGCTCCTTGGGACAGGGGGCTACAGATACGCAGTATTTT. It encodes CASSSLGQGATDTQYF.

The rearrangement joins TRBV2 to TRBJ2-7; TRBD2 agrees at 9 bases. V dropped 2 bases and J dropped 6; count of bases not matched to a gene: 14. Germline V gene sequence: CDR1 SNHLY, CDR2 FYNNEI. This CDR3 contains 17 residues. CDR3: CASSEYPPSGNLIEQYF. The DNA of the CDR3 is TGTGCCAGCAGTGAATACCCCCCTAGCGGGAATTTGATCGAGCAGTACTTC.

The CDR3 DNA sequence: TGTGCCAGCAAGATGGGACCACGTCTTTCCACAGATACGCAGTATTTT. Its translation: CASKMGPRLSTDTQYF. The rearrangement links TRBV2 to TRBJ2-3, with D perhaps given as TRBD1 or TRBD2 (5 bases each). Germline assignment: CDR1 SNHLY and CDR2 FYNNEI. The V end was cut by 7 bases, the J end by 2 bases, with 19 bases between. This CDR3 has 16 amino acids.

This chain connects TRBV18 to TRBJ2-3; D possibly corresponds to TRBD2 (6 bases). V shed 3 bases and J shed 1 base, with 23 bases lying between them. CDR1 is KGHSH and CDR2 is LQKENI in the germline V gene. The CDR3 contains 19 residues. DNA of the CDR3: TGTGCCAGCTCACCTAAATGGAGTCGGGGGATCAAGGGCACAGATACGCAGTATTTT. This encodes CASSPKWSRGIKGTDTQYF.

The chain carries TRBV27 and TRBJ1-6; no definite D call. The ends were cut back, 6 bases at V and 0 bases at J, with 6 bases in the middle. CDR3 size: 14 residues. CDR1 and CDR2 (germline): MNHEY, SMNVEV (reference sequence). The CDR3 protein is CASRKSSYNSPLHF. For the CDR3, the DNA is TGTGCCAGCAGGAAGAGCTCCTATAATTCACCCCTCCACTTT.

The chain recombines TRBV20-1 with TRBJ2-7; TRBD1 or TRBD2 may be the D gene (5 bases each). This CDR3 contains 11 residues. The ends were cut back, 6 bases at V and 2 bases at J, with 8 bases in the middle. Per germline, CDR1 DFQATT and CDR2 SNEGSKA (reference sequence). CDR3 nucleotides: TGCAGTGCCCGGGGCCCCTACGAGCAGTACTTC. Translation: CSARGPYEQYF.

V gene TRBV6-5 combines with J gene TRBJ1-2; D remains unclear. V lost 5 bases to trimming and J lost 1 base, with 8 bases between them. The germline CDR1 and CDR2 sequences are MNHEY and SVGAGI. The CDR3 spans 13 residues. The CDR3 protein is CASSPQFNYGYTF. The CDR3 nucleotides are TGTGCCAGCAGTCCACAGTTTAACTATGGCTACACCTTC.

The J gene is TRBJ2-3, the V gene TRBV19; 11 bases line up with TRBD2. After removal of 4 bases from V and 5 bases from J, the junction contained 5 bases not matched to a gene. The CDR3 has 15 amino acids. CDR1 LNHDA and CDR2 SQIVND come from the germline V gene (reference sequence). CDR3 loop: CASSNLAGGRDTQYF. The CDR3 DNA follows: TGTGCCAGTAGTAATCTAGCGGGAGGAAGAGATACGCAGTATTTT.

The chain employs TRBV29-1 and TRBJ1-1, with TRBD1 as a possible D gene (6 bases). Germline lookup yields CDR1 SQVTM and CDR2 ANQGSEA. CDR3 size: 12 residues. The V gene lost 5 bases and the J gene lost 2 bases, with 9 bases spanning the gap. This CDR3 reads CSVRGANTEAFF. The CDR3 nucleotides read TGCAGCGTTCGGGGGGCCAACACTGAAGCTTTCTTT.

J is TRBJ2-4 and V is TRBV3-1; TRBD2 aligns across 12 bases. Trimming cost V 0 bases and J 2 bases; bases outside gene matches: 17. Germline CDR1 reads LGHDT; CDR2 reads YNNKEL (reference sequence). The CDR3 extends over 22 amino acids. CDR3 protein: CASSQEPSGRAWNSKSKNIQYF. DNA of the CDR3: TGTGCCAGCAGCCAAGAGCCTAGCGGGAGGGCCTGGAATTCCAAATCCAAAAACATTCAGTACTTC.

V gene TRBV12-3 or TRBV12-4 combines with J gene TRBJ2-2, with D perhaps assigned TRBD1 or TRBD2 (5 bases each). Trimming removed 7 bases from V and 2 bases from J, with 14 bases in between. This CDR3 has 15 residues. The CDR3 loop reads CASILDGTNTGELFF. The CDR3 DNA reads as TGTGCCAGCATTCTTGACGGGACCAACACCGGGGAGCTGTTTTTT.

This clonotype showed up just a few times. The rearrangement links TRBV6-2 or TRBV6-3 to TRBJ2-1, with 9 bases fitting TRBD2. The ends lost 2 bases at V and 9 bases at J; junction bases unmatched: 5. This CDR3 is built from 14 residues. From germline, CDR1 is MNHEY and CDR2 SVGEGT. The CDR3 spells CASSYDAGGFEQFF. The CDR3 coding sequence is TGTGCCAGCAGTTACGACGCGGGAGGGTTTGAGCAGTTCTTC.

The chain links TRBV19 to TRBJ1-6, with D tentatively TRBD1 (6 bases). The CDR3 extends over 16 amino acids. V lost 7 bases and J lost 7, with 20 bases in between. The germline V gene has CDR1 LNHDA and CDR2 SQIVND (reference sequence). This CDR3 reads CASTLFWDQGNSPLHF. CDR3 in DNA: TGTGCCAGTACCCTATTCTGGGACCAGGGGAATTCACCCCTCCACTTT.

CDR3 DNA sequence: TGCAGTGCTAGATCGGGCGTTAGGGACAGGCACACTGAAGCTTTCTTT. This gives the protein CSARSGVRDRHTEAFF. The chain combines TRBV20-1 with TRBJ1-1, with 8 bases fitting TRBD1. Unmatched junction bases numbered 11, after V lost 2 bases and J lost 3 bases. The CDR3 is 16 amino acids. CDR1 DFQATT and CDR2 SNEGSKA come from the germline V gene (reference sequence).

V is TRBV19 and J is TRBJ1-1; D gene unclear. Trimming left V 4 bases short and J 0 bases short, with 12 bases between. CDR1 is LNHDA and CDR2 is SQIVND in the germline V gene (reference sequence). The CDR3 consists of 15 residues. This CDR3 reads CASSRNRALNTEAFF. The CDR3 DNA reads TGTGCCAGTAGTAGAAACCGGGCCCTGAACACTGAAGCTTTCTTT.

The table lists this clonotype with a few counts. The chain joins TRBV9 to TRBJ2-1; 11 bases line up with TRBD2. Germline CDR1 is SGDLS and CDR2 is YYNGEE. This CDR3 is 16 amino acids long. With V trimmed by 3 bases and J by 3 bases, 5 bases remained unmatched. The CDR3 DNA sequence: TGTGCCAGCAGCGCGAGGGGGACTAGCGGCTACAATGAGCAGTTCTTC. Its protein product is CASSARGTSGYNEQFF.

The chain is built from TRBV5-1 and TRBJ1-2; unclear D gene. Germline CDR1 is SGHRS and CDR2 is YFSETQ. Trimming cost V 4 bases and J 2 bases, with 12 bases left between them. The CDR3 is 14 residues long. This CDR3 is CASSGFSSNYGYTF. The CDR3 region has the DNA TGCGCCAGCAGCGGGTTCTCGTCCAACTATGGCTACACCTTC.

In nucleotides, the CDR3 is TGTGCCAGCAGCAACGAAACCGGGACAGGGCTCTCTGGGGCCAACGTCCTGACTTTC. Protein: CASSNETGTGLSGANVLTF. The chain uses TRBV21-1 and TRBJ2-6; the D segment call TRBD1 is taken from the table without a DNA check. TRBV21-1 is noted as a pseudogene. This CDR3 spans 19 amino acids.